This TCR beta chain appears in the sequencing data of a study of control samples from healthy donors and cancer patients (dated by TCRdb to 2019 to 2021). Details on this clone: The antigen it binds to is not known. No base qualities exist here, and no much larger clone lies one base off it.

Inclusive of the bounding cysteine and phenylalanine, the CDR3 is 14 residues long. The retained sequence is limited to the CDR3, 42 bases, with the frame set at the first base. Per the germline V gene (reference sequence), MNHEY is the CDR1 and SMNVEV is the CDR2. At the junction V is shortened by 4 bases and J by 0 bases, with 9 bases in between. The library came from the immunoSEQ multiplex PCR assay. TCRdb took this table from immuneACCESS and kept in-frame rearrangements with V and J called. Such tables lack part of the clones; where checked against another copy, unresolved V genes explain under half of the gap, and the rest is unexplained. Counted in this sample were roughly 88,000 clones; 75% to 95% of them appeared once. 17% of the sample is taken by the ten largest.

Sequencing was done on a sample of blood. The receptor's source is a man aged 50 or older in good health. In this chain, TRBV27 is recombined with TRBJ1-1; possibly the D gene is TRBD1, per 5 matching bases. The nucleotide sequence is TGTGCCAGCAGTTCGGACATCCTGAACACTGAAGCTTTCTTT. This yields the protein CASSSDILNTEAFF.